One sample yielded the 7 T cell receptor beta chains listed below, sequenced in a study of T cell clonotyping in hematopoietic cell transplantation. Clones were read by immunoSEQ multiplex PCR, and TCRdb kept only the in-frame ones, dropping some. The table lists 10,000 to 15,000 clones, 80% to 95% of them singletons. The source material was peripheral blood mononuclear cells. The receptors stem from a young man in good health. Some clones in this sample may be carry-over from other donors' samples.

The chain is built from TRBV6-6 and TRBJ2-5; 7 bases map to TRBD1. The CDR3 is 12 residues long. V was pared by 5 bases and J by 4 bases, with 1 base of the junction left unmatched. The germline gives CDR1 MNHNY, CDR2 SVGAGI (reference sequence). The CDR3 here is CASSTGAETQYF. The CDR3, as DNA: TGTGCCAGCAGTACAGGGGCAGAGACCCAGTACTTC.

The rearrangement joins TRBV7-2 to TRBJ2-1; D might be TRBD1 or TRBD2, each matching 5 bases. This CDR3 comprises 15 residues. Between the trimmed V and J ends, which lost 5 bases and 6 bases, there was a span of 17 bases. Per the germline V gene, CDR1 is SGHTA and CDR2 is FQGNSA. The CDR3 DNA is TGTGCCAGCAGCCTAGACGCTAGCCAGGGCAATGAGCAGTTCTTC. Translating it yields CASSLDASQGNEQFF.

The chain combines TRBV29-1 with TRBJ1-1, with 10 nucleotides matching TRBD1. V lost 6 bases, J lost 4 bases, and 8 bases stayed unmatched. Germline CDR1 is SQVTM and CDR2 is ANQGSEA. The length of the CDR3 is 14 residues. The CDR3 DNA follows: TGCAGCGTCCCGACAGGGGGCTATAGCACTGAAGCTTTCTTT. This codes for CSVPTGGYSTEAFF.

The rearrangement uses TRBV11-1 and TRBJ1-1, with D perhaps TRBD1 (6 bases). V gave up 7 bases and J gave up 6 bases, with 15 bases separating them. The CDR3 sequence is 13 residues long. The V gene's germline CDR1 is SGHAT and CDR2 FQDESV (reference sequence). CDR3: CASKVTGSPEAFF. CDR3 in DNA: TGTGCCAGCAAAGTAACAGGGTCTCCTGAAGCTTTCTTT.

DNA for the CDR3: TGTGCCTGGAGATCAAAAGGGACAGCTAAAGGGGCTTTCTTT. This codes for CAWRSKGTAKGAFF. This chain links TRBV30 with TRBJ1-1; 7 bases agree with TRBD1. CDR1 is GTSNPN, CDR2 SVGIG, per germline (reference sequence). V shed 3 bases, J shed 11 bases, and the junction held 15 bases outside the gene matches. The CDR3 is made up of 14 amino acids.

CDR3 sequence (DNA): TGTGCCAGCAGTGAAACGGGGGGGCCGCACAATGAGCAGTTCTTC. Translation: CASSETGGPHNEQFF. V usage is TRBV25-1 and J usage is TRBJ2-1, with TRBD2 matching over 8 bases. Unmatched junction bases numbered 5, after V lost 2 bases and J lost 5 bases. The germline V gene encodes CDR1 MGHDK and CDR2 SYGVNS. The CDR3 runs 15 residues. Complete variable domain (other parts from reference TRBV25-1 and TRBJ2-1): EADIYQTPRYLVIGTGKKITLECSQTMGHDKMYWYQQDPGMELHLIHYSYGVNSTEKGDLSSESTVSRIRTEHFPLTLESARPSHTSQYLCASSETGGPHNEQFFGPGTRLTVL.

The rearrangement joins TRBV6-5 to TRBJ1-2; TRBD1 might be the D (6 bases). This CDR3 is built from 14 residues. V lost 0 bases to trimming and J lost 2 bases, with 7 bases between them. The V gene's germline CDR1 is MNHEY and CDR2 SVGAGI. CDR3 sequence (DNA): TGTGCCAGCAGTTACTCGGGACACAACTATGGCTACACCTTC. Translation: CASSYSGHNYGYTF.